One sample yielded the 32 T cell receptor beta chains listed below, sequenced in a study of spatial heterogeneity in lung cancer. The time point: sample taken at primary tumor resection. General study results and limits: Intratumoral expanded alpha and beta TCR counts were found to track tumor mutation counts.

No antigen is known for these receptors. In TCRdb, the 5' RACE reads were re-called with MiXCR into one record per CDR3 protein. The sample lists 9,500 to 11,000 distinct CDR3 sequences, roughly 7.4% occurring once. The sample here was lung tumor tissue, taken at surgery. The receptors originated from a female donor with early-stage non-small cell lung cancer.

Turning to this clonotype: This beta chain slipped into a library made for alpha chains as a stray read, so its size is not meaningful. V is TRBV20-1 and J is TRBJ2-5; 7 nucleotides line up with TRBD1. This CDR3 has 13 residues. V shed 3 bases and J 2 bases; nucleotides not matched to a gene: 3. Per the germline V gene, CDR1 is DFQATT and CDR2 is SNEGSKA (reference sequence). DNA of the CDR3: TGCAGTGCTAGGCCGGGACAGCAAGAGACCCAGTACTTC. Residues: CSARPGQQETQYF.

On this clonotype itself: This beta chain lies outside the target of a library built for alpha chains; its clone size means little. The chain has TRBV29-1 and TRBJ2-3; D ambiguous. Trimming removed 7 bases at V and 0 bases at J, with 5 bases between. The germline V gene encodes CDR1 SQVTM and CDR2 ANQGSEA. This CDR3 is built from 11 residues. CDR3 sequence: CSGTSTDTQYF. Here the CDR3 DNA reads TGCAGCGGAACAAGCACAGATACGCAGTATTTT.

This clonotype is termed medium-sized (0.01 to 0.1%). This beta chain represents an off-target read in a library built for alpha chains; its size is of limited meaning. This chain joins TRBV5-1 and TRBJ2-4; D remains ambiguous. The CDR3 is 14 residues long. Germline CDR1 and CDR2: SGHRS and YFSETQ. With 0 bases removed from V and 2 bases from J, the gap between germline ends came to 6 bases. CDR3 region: CASSLEGTKNIQYF. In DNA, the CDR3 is TGCGCCAGCAGCTTGGAGGGAACCAAAAACATTCAGTACTTC.

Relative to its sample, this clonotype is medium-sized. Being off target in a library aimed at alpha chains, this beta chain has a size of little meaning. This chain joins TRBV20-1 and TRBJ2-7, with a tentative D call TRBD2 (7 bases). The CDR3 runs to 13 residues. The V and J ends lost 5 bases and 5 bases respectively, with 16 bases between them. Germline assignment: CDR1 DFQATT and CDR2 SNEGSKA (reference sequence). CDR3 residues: CSALGRGLNEQYF. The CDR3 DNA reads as TGCAGTGCTCTGGGGCGGGGGCTGAACGAGCAGTACTTC.

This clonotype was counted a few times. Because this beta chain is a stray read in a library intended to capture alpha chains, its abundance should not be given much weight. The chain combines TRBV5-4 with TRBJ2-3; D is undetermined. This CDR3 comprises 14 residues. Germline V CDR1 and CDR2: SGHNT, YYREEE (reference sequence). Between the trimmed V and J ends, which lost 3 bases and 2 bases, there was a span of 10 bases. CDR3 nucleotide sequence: TGTGCCAGCAGCTCCTCTCTAGACACAGATACGCAGTATTTT. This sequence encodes CASSSSLDTDTQYF.

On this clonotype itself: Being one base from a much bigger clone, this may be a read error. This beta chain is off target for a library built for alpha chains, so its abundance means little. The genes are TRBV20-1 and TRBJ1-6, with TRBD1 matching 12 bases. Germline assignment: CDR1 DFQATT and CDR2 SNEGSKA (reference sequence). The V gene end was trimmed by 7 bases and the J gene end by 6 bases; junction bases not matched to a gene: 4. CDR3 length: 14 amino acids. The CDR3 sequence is CSGGQGATNSPLHF. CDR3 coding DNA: TGCAGTGGGGGACAGGGGGCTACTAATTCACCCCTCCACTTT.

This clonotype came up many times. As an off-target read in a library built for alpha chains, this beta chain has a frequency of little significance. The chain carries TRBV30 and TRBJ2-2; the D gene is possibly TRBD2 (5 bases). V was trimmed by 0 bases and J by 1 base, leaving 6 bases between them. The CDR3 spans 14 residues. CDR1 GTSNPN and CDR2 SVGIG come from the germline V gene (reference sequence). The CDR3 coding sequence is TGTGCCTGGAGTGTCCGGGGGAACACCGGGGAGCTGTTTTTT. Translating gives CAWSVRGNTGELFF.

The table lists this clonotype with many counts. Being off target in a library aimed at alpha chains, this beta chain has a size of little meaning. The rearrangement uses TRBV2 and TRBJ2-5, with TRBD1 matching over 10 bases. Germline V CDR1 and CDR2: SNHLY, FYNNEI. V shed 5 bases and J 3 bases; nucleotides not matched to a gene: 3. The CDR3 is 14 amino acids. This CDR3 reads CASSRQGAKETQYF. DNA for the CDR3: TGTGCCAGCAGTCGACAGGGGGCCAAAGAGACCCAGTACTTC.

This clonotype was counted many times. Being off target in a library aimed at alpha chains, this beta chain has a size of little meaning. CDR3 nucleotides: TGCAGCGTTGAGGGAACCGGGCAAGGCACAGATACGCAGTATTTT. Residues: CSVEGTGQGTDTQYF. The rearrangement joins TRBV29-1 to TRBJ2-3; no firm D call. This CDR3 comprises 15 residues. The germline V gene encodes CDR1 SQVTM and CDR2 ANQGSEA. The V end was cut by 3 bases, the J end by 1 base, with 14 bases between.

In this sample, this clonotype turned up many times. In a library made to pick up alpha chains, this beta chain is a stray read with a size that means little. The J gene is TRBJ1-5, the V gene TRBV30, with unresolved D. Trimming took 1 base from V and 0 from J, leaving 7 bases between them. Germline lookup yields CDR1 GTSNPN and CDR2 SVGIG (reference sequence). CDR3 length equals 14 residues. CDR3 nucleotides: TGTGCCTGGAGTGCGGCGTATAGCAATCAGCCCCAGCATTTT. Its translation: CAWSAAYSNQPQHF.

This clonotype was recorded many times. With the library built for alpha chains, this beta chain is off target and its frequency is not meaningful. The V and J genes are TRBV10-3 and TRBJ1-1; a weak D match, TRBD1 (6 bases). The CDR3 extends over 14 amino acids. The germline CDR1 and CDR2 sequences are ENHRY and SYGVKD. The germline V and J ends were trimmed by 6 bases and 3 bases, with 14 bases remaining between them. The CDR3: CAIRDGGGYTEAFF. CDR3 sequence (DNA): TGTGCCATCAGGGACGGAGGGGGGTACACTGAAGCTTTCTTT.

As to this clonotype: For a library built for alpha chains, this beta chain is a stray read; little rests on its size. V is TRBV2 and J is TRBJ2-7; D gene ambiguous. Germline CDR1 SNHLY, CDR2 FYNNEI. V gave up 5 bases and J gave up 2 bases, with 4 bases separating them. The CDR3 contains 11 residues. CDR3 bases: TGTGCCAGCAGTCCGACCTACGAGCAGTACTTC. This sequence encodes CASSPTYEQYF. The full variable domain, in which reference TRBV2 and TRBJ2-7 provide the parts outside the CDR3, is EPEVTQTPSHQVTQMGQEVILRCVPISNHLYFYWYRQILGQKVEFLVSFYNNEISEKSEIFDDQFSVERPDGSNFTLKIRSTKLEDSAMYFCASSPTYEQYFGPGTRLTVT.

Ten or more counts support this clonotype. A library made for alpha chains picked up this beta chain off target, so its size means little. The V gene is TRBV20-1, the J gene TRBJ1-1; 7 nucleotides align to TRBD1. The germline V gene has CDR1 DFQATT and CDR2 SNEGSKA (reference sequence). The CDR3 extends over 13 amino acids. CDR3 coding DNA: TGCGGTAGCAGGGGGGAGTATGGCACTGAAGCTTTCTTT. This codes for CGSRGEYGTEAFF.

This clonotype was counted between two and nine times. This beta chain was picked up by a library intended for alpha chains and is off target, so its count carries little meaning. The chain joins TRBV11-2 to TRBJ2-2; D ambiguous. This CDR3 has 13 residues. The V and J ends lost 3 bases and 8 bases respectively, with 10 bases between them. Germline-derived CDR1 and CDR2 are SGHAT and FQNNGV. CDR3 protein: CASSFVGRGELFF. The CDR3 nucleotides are TGTGCCAGCAGCTTCGTTGGGCGGGGGGAGCTGTTTTTT.

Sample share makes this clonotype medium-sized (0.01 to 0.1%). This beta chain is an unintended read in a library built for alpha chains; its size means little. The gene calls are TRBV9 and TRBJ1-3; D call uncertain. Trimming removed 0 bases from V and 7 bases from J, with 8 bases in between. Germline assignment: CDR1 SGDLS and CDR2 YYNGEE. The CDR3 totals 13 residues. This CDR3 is CASSVASGNTIYF. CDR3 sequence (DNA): TGTGCCAGCAGCGTAGCATCAGGCAACACCATATATTTT.

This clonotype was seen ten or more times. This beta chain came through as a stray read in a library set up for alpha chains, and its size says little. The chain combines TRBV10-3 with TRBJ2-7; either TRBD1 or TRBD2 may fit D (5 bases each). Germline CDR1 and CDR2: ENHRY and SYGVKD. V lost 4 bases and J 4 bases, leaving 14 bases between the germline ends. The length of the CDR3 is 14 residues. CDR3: CAISASRDGYEQYF. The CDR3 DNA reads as TGTGCCATCAGTGCTTCCCGGGACGGGTACGAGCAGTACTTC.

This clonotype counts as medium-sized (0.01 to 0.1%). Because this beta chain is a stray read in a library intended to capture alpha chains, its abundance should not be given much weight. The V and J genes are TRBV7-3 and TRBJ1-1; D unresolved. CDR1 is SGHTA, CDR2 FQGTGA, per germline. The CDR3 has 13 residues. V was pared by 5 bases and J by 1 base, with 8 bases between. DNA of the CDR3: TGTGCCAGCAGCCCTTACAAGAACACTGAAGCTTTCTTT. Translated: CASSPYKNTEAFF.

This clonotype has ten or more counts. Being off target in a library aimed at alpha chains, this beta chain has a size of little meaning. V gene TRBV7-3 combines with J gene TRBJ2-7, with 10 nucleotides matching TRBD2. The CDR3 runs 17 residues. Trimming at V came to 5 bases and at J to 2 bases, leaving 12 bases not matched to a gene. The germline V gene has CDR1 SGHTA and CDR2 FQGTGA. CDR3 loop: CASSILAGVTQPYEQYF. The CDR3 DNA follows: TGTGCCAGCAGCATCCTAGCGGGGGTCACCCAACCCTACGAGCAGTACTTC.

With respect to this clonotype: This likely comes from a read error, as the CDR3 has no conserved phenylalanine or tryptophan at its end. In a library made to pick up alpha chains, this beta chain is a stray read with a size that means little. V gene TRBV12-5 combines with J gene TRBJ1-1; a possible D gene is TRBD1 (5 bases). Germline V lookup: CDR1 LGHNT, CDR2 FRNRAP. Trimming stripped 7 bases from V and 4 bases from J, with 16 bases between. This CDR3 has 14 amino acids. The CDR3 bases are TGTGCTAGTGCCCTAACCGCAGGGACCACTGAAGCTTTCTCT. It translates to CASALTAGTTEAFS.

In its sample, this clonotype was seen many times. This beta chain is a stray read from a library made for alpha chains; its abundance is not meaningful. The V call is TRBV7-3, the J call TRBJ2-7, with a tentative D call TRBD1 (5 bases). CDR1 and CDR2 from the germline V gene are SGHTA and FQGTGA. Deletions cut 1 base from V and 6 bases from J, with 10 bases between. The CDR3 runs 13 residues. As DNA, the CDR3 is TGTGCCAGCAGCTTAAGTCAGGGCGGCGAGCAGTACTTC. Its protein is CASSLSQGGEQYF.

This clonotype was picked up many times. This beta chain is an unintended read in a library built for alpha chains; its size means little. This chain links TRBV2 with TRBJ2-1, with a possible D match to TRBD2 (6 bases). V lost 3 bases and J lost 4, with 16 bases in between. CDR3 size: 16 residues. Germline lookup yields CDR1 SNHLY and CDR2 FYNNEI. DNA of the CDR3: TGTGCCAGCAGTGAGAGGGCAGGGACTTTTTACAATGAGCAGTTCTTC. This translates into CASSERAGTFYNEQFF.

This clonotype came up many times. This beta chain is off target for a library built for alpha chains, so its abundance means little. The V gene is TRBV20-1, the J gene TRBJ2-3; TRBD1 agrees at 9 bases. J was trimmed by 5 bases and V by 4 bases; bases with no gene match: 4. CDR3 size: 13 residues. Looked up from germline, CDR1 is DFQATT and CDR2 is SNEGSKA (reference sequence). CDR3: CSAKGQGLDTQYF. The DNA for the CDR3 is TGCAGTGCTAAGGGACAGGGTCTAGATACGCAGTATTTT.

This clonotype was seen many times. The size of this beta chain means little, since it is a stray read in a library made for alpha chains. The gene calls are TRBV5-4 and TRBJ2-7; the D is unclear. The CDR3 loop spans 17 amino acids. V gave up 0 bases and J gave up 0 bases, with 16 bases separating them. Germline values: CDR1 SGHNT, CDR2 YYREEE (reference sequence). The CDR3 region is CASSLGGTMRSSYEQYF. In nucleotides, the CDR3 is TGTGCCAGCAGCTTGGGGGGTACGATGAGGTCCTCCTACGAGCAGTACTTC.

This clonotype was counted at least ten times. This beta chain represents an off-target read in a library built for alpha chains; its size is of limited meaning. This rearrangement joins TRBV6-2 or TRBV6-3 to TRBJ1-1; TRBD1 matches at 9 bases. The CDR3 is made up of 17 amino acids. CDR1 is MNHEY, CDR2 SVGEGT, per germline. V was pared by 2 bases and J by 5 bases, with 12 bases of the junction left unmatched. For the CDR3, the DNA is TGTGCCAGCAGTTACGGGGGACAGGGCTTGTCTAGAACTGAAGCTTTCTTT. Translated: CASSYGGQGLSRTEAFF.

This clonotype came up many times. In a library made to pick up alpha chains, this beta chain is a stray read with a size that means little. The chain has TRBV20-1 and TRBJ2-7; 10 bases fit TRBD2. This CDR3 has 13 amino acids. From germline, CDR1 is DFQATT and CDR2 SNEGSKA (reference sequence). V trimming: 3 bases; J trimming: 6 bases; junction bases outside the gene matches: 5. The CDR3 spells CSASRTSGLEQYF. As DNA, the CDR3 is TGCAGTGCTAGTCGGACTAGCGGTCTCGAGCAGTACTTC.

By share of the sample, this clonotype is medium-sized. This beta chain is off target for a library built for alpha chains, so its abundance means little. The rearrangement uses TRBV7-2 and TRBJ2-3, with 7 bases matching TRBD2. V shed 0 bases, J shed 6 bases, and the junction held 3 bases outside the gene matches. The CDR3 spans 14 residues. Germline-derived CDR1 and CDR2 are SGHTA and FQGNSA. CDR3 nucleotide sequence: TGTGCCAGCAGCTTAGCGGGAGGGCAGGATACGCAGTATTTT. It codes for CASSLAGGQDTQYF. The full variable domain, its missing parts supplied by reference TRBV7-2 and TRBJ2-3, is GAGVSQSPSNKVTEKGKDVELRCDPISGHTALYWYRQSLGQGLEFLIYFQGNSAPDKSGLPSDRFSAERTGGSVSTLTIQRTQQEDSAVYLCASSLAGGQDTQYFGPGTRLTVL.

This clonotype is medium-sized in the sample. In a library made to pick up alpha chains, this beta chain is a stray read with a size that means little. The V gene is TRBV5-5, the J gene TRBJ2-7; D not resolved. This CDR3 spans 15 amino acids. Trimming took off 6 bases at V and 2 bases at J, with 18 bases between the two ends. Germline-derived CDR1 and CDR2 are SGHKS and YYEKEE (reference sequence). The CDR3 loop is CASTQSPTETYEQYF. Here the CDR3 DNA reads TGTGCCAGCACCCAATCGCCGACGGAGACCTACGAGCAGTACTTC.

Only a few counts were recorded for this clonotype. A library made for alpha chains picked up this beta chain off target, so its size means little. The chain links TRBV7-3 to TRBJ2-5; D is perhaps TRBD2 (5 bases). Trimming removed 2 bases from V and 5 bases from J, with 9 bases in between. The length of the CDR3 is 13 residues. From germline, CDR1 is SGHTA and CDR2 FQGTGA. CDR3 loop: CASSLWERETQYF. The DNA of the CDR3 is TGTGCCAGCAGCTTATGGGAGAGGGAGACCCAGTACTTC.

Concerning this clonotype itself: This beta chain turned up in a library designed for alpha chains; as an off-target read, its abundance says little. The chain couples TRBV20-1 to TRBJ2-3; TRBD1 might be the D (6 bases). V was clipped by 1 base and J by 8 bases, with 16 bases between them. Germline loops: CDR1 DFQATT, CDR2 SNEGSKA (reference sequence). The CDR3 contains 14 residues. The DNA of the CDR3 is TGCAGTGCTAGAGTTGTGGGCACAGGGCTTACGCAGTATTTT. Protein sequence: CSARVVGTGLTQYF.

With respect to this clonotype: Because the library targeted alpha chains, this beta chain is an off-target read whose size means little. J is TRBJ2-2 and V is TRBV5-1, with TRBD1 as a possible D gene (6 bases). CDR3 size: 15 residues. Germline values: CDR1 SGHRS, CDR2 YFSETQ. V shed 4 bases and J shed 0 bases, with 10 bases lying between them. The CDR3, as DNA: TGCGCCAGCAGCCTGGGACACCCGAACACCGGGGAGCTGTTTTTT. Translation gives CASSLGHPNTGELFF. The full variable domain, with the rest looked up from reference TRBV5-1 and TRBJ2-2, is KAGVTQTPRYLIKTRGQQVTLSCSPISGHRSVSWYQQTPGQGLQFLFEYFSETQRNKGNFPGRFSGRQFSNSRSEMNVSTLELGDSALYLCASSLGHPNTGELFFGEGSRLTVL.

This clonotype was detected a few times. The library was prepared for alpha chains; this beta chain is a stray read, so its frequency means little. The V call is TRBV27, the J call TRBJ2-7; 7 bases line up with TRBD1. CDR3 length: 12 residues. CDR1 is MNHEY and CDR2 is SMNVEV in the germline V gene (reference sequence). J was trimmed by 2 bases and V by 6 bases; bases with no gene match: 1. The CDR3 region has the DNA TGTGCCAGCAGGACAGGGACCTACGAGCAGTACTTC. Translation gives CASRTGTYEQYF.

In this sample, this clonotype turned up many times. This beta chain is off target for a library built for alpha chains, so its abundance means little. CDR3 amino acids: CASSFVDRIDGYTF. DNA of the CDR3: TGTGCCAGCAGCTTCGTCGACAGGATCGATGGCTACACCTTC. V and J are TRBV5-4 and TRBJ1-2; tentative D call: TRBD1 (6 bases). Per the germline V gene, CDR1 is SGHNT and CDR2 is YYREEE (reference sequence). V lost 2 bases to trimming and J lost 6 bases, with 14 bases between them. This CDR3 comprises 14 residues.